This T cell receptor (beta chain) was found in a study of chemoradiotherapy in HPV16-positive cancers. In the case of this clone: Its cognate antigen is unknown.

Deletions cut 5 bases from V and 3 bases from J, with 16 bases between. Germline V gene lookup returns CDR1 SQVTM and CDR2 ANQGSEA. This CDR3 region has 14 residues. Broader study findings: Non-HPV-specific T cells did not expand in tumors during treatment, whereas candidate HPV-specific clones and E7-related motifs did.

Sequenced by immunoSEQ multiplex PCR; TCRdb stores in-frame clones only, minus some. Of 3,400 or so clones detected, approximately 94% appear once; the ten largest clones hold less than 4.5%. Sample: tumor tissue, taken from a patient who underwent chemoradiotherapy. The TCR originated in a human donor with HPV-associated anogenital cancer. V and J are TRBV29-1 and TRBJ2-5; D might be TRBD2 (6 bases). CDR3 in amino acids: CSVLNLAFKETQYF. In DNA, the CDR3 is TGCAGCGTTCTTAACCTAGCGTTCAAAGAGACCCAGTACTTC.